The clone carrying this T cell receptor (beta chain) was detected a few times. These data belong to a study of blood T cell repertoires in COVID-19. Trimming cost V 5 bases and J 3 bases, with 16 bases left between them. This CDR3 has 14 amino acids. Germline CDR1 SQVTM, CDR2 ANQGSEA. The assay was immunoSEQ multiplex PCR, and TCRdb's table has in-frame clones only and misses some. The sample lists roughly 230,000 clones; about 83% were seen once. This clonotype was obtained from a human donor in a cohort sampled during active COVID-19. V usage is TRBV29-1 and J usage is TRBJ2-5; maybe TRBD1 (6 bases). Specimen: peripheral blood. The CDR3 DNA follows: TGCAGCGTTAAAAAAGGACAGACTAAAGAGACCCAGTACTTC. It translates to CSVKKGQTKETQYF.